Here is one TCR beta chain with its context. TCRdb keeps only in-frame clones here, not all; method: immunoSEQ multiplex PCR. The table has some 150,000 clones, around nine tenths seen once. The data were taken from a study of T cell responses to AZD1222 COVID-19 vaccine. Germline lookup yields CDR1 MNHNS and CDR2 SASEGT. The CDR3 runs to 16 residues. The junction had 5 bases not matched to a gene; V was cut back by 4 bases and J by 4 bases. The sequence was obtained from an adult in good health. Sequences were derived from peripheral blood, sampled on day 0 of AZD1222 vaccination. The chain uses TRBV6-1 and TRBJ2-1, with 12 bases identical to TRBD2. The CDR3 here is CASSGLAGVEYNEQFF. Written as DNA, the CDR3 is TGTGCCAGCAGTGGACTAGCGGGAGTGGAGTACAATGAGCAGTTCTTC.